A selection of T cell receptor beta chains follows, all from one sample in a study of beta chain features in type 1 diabetes. The data were produced by immunoSEQ multiplex PCR, yet TCRdb's version contains in-frame clones alone and is incomplete. The sample holds 900,000 or so clones, 17% seen once. Specimen: naive CD4+ T cells from blood. These receptors all stem from a woman younger than 35 in good health. Both conserved end residues are part of each CDR3. D genes are given only for firm matches. Size is omitted from some rows. Given values are once, few, many or a class for expanded clones.

clone_size	v_call	d_call	j_call	cdr3_length	cdr3_nt	cdr3_aa
NA	TRBV19	NA	TRBJ2-1	15	TGTGCCAGCTCTGTGGGGAGCGCCTATTACAATGAGCAGTTCTTC	CASSVGSAYYNEQFF
few	TRBV18	NA	TRBJ2-1	16	TGTGCCAGCTCACCACCGGGACTCCCAGGGTTCGGTGAGCAGTTCTTC	CASSPPGLPGFGEQFF
NA	TRBV9	TRBD1	TRBJ2-7	14	TGTGCCAGCAGCCCTCGGACAGGGACGGGCGAGCAGTACTTC	CASSPRTGTGEQYF
NA	TRBV7-2	TRBD1	TRBJ2-3	15	TGTGCCAGCAGCTTATGGGACAGGGGCACAGATACGCAGTATTTT	CASSLWDRGTDTQYF
NA	TRBV19	NA	TRBJ1-1	20	TGTGCCAGTAGTATAGGCTGGATGGTACACCCAAAGGGAATGAACACTGAAGCTTTCTTT	CASSIGWMVHPKGMNTEAFF
NA	TRBV7-9	NA	TRBJ2-5	14	TGTGCCAGCAGTTTCGACAGAAACCCCTTGACCCAGTACTTC	CASSFDRNPLTQYF
NA	TRBV28	NA	TRBJ1-2	14	TGTGCCAGCAGTTTACTCCGGTCCACCTATGGCTACACCTTC	CASSLLRSTYGYTF
few	TRBV19	NA	TRBJ1-4	14	TGTGCCAGTACCGCCGGAGCAACTAATGAAAAACTGTTTTTT	CASTAGATNEKLFF
NA	TRBV11-2	NA	TRBJ2-3	15	TGTGCCAGCAGCTTAGTTTCCTGGGGCACAGATACGCAGTATTTT	CASSLVSWGTDTQYF
few	TRBV7-2	TRBD1	TRBJ2-7	15	TGTGCCAGCAGCTTCGTGGGGACAGGGGGTTCCGAGCAGTACTTC	CASSFVGTGGSEQYF
few	TRBV7-2	NA	TRBJ1-2	14	TGTGCCAGCAGCTCCGGACATATCAACTATGGCTACACCTTC	CASSSGHINYGYTF
NA	TRBV23-1	NA	TRBJ2-2	13	TGCGCCAGCAGTCAATCTGTCACCGGGGAGCTGTTTTTT	CASSQSVTGELFF
NA	TRBV19	NA	TRBJ1-2	14	TGTGCCAGTAACCCGGGGAGGACCTCCTATGGCTACACCTTC	CASNPGRTSYGYTF
NA	TRBV5-7	NA	TRBJ1-5	15	TGTGCCAGCAGCTTGGGAGGGCAGTTCAATCAGCCCCAGCATTTT	CASSLGGQFNQPQHF
NA	TRBV7-2	TRBD2	TRBJ2-1	15	TGTGCCAGCAGCCCTGGGGGAGGGTCCTACAATGAGCAGTTCTTC	CASSPGGGSYNEQFF
few	TRBV4-2	NA	TRBJ1-2	13	TGTGCCAGCAGCCAAGTACAGTTTTATGGCTACACCTTC	CASSQVQFYGYTF
few	TRBV19	NA	TRBJ1-4	14	TGTGCCAGTAGTATATCAACGGGGAGGGAAAAACTGTTTTTT	CASSISTGREKLFF
few	TRBV4-2	NA	TRBJ2-3	16	TGTGCCAGCAGCCAAGATCCGCCCCCAAGTCCAGATACGCAGTATTTT	CASSQDPPPSPDTQYF
NA	TRBV25-1	NA	TRBJ1-6	18	TGTGCCAGCAGTGAATCGCAGGAGCCTAGCTCCTATAATTCACCCCTCCACTTT	CASSESQEPSSYNSPLHF
once	TRBV15	NA	TRBJ1-5	15	TGTGCCACCAGCAGAGCTCGGAGGGGAGAAGGGCCCCAGCATTTT	CATSRARRGEGPQHF
few	TRBV19	NA	TRBJ1-5	13	TGTGCCAGTAGTATACAGGGCGGTCAGCCCCAGCATTTT	CASSIQGGQPQHF
NA	TRBV7-9	TRBD1	TRBJ2-7	14	TGTGCCAGCAGCCCGGGACAGGGGTGGTACGAGCAGTACTTC	CASSPGQGWYEQYF
NA	TRBV11-2	NA	TRBJ1-3	17	TGTGCCAGCAGCTTAGATCGGCAGTCAAACTCTGGAAACACCATATATTTT	CASSLDRQSNSGNTIYF
few	TRBV7-2	TRBD1	TRBJ2-7	19	TGTGCCAGCAGCCCACGGTACAAACGGACAGGGGATGGGTCTTACGAGCAGTACTTC	CASSPRYKRTGDGSYEQYF
NA	TRBV5-6	TRBD1	TRBJ1-1	14	TGTGCCAGCAGCTTAGGACAGGGGGCTTCTGAAGCTTTCTTT	CASSLGQGASEAFF
NA	TRBV2	NA	TRBJ2-3	16	TGTGCCAGCACTCGAGGGCCCTGGGGAGAAGGGGATACGCAGTATTTT	CASTRGPWGEGDTQYF
few	TRBV6-6	NA	TRBJ1-4	14	TGTGCCAGCAGTTACTTTAAGCAGGGTCCAAAACTGTTTTTT	CASSYFKQGPKLFF
NA	TRBV28	TRBD1	TRBJ2-1	18	TGTGCCAGCAAGGGGGACAGGGGGAAGCGCAGTTCCTACAATGAGCAGTTCTTC	CASKGDRGKRSSYNEQFF
NA	TRBV15	TRBD2	TRBJ2-3	19	TGTGCCACCAGCGGGGGTCTCGCGGGAGGGAAAACTAGCACAGATACGCAGTATTTT	CATSGGLAGGKTSTDTQYF
few	TRBV18	NA	TRBJ2-2	16	TGTGCCAGCTCACCACTAACAGGGAGATACACCGGGGAGCTGTTTTTT	CASSPLTGRYTGELFF
NA	TRBV11-1	NA	TRBJ1-1	15	TGTGCCAGCAGCTTAGCGCTCGGGGGTACAGCTGAAGCTTTCTTT	CASSLALGGTAEAFF
NA	TRBV7-9	TRBD1	TRBJ2-6	19	TGTGCCAGCAGCTTTCCCACATGGACAGGTATCTCTGGGGCCAACGTCCTGACTTTC	CASSFPTWTGISGANVLTF